The 10 T cell receptor beta chains below all came from one sample that was sequenced in a study of blood T cell repertoires in COVID-19. Profiled with immunoSEQ multiplex PCR; TCRdb holds only in-frame clones, not every one. Of some 170,000 clones listed, 75% to 90% were seen once; the top ten hold under 13%. The specimen sequenced was peripheral blood. Receptors were obtained from a human donor in a cohort sampled during active COVID-19.

The J gene is TRBJ2-7, the V gene TRBV5-4; a weak D match, TRBD2 (6 bases). This CDR3 contains 16 residues. Germline values: CDR1 SGHNT, CDR2 YYREEE (reference sequence). V lost 0 bases to trimming and J lost 2 bases, with 15 bases between them. CDR3 sequence: CASSLDAAGRTYEQYF. CDR3 sequence (DNA): TGTGCCAGCAGCTTGGACGCTGCGGGACGGACCTACGAGCAGTACTTC.

The chain has TRBV9 and TRBJ2-1, with TRBD2 identical over 8 bases. The CDR3 length is 15 residues. CDR1 is SGDLS, CDR2 YYNGEE, per germline. J was trimmed by 6 bases and V by 0 bases; bases with no gene match: 5. For the CDR3, the DNA is TGTGCCAGCAGCGTAGAAGCGGGGGCAGGCAATGAGCAGTTCTTC. It encodes CASSVEAGAGNEQFF.

The chain has TRBV30 and TRBJ2-1, with 9 positions matching TRBD2. The CDR3 spans 12 residues. Unmatched junction bases numbered 5, after V lost 2 bases and J lost 12 bases. Germline CDR1 is GTSNPN and CDR2 is SVGIG (reference sequence). The CDR3 spells CAWSYAGGWQFF. CDR3 DNA sequence: TGTGCCTGGAGTTACGCGGGGGGGTGGCAGTTCTTC.

This clone showed up just a few times. The V call is TRBV28, the J call TRBJ2-4; 10 bases agree with TRBD1. Germline loops: CDR1 MDHEN, CDR2 SYDVKM. CDR3 length equals 13 residues. The V gene end was trimmed by 8 bases and the J gene end by 9 bases; junction bases not matched to a gene: 7. The CDR3 sequence is CASGGTGAVIQYF. As DNA, the CDR3 is TGTGCCAGCGGGGGGACAGGGGCTGTCATTCAGTACTTC.

DNA of the CDR3: TGTGCCACCAGTGATTCCCTCGACAGGGGGGCCGGGGAGCTGTTTTTT. Protein: CATSDSLDRGAGELFF. The chain is built from TRBV24-1 and TRBJ2-2; 9 positions agree with TRBD1. The CDR3 sequence is 16 residues long. Trimming at V came to 2 bases and at J to 6 bases, leaving 6 bases not matched to a gene. Germline CDR1 and CDR2: KGHDR and SFDVKD.

The sample holds a few counts of this clone. This chain joins TRBV11-2 and TRBJ2-7, with TRBD1 matching 8 bases. The CDR3 has 15 residues. Germline V gives CDR1 SGHAT, CDR2 FQNNGV. The V segment lost 7 bases and the J segment 0 bases; nucleotides outside the gene matches: 8. CDR3 sequence: CASNARQGSSYEQYF. DNA of the CDR3: TGTGCCAGCAACGCGCGACAGGGGAGCTCCTACGAGCAGTACTTC. Complete variable domain (other parts from reference TRBV11-2 and TRBJ2-7): EAGVAQSPRYKIIEKRQSVAFWCNPISGHATLYWYQQILGQGPKLLIQFQNNGVVDDSQLPKDRFSAERLKGVDSTLKIQPAKLEDSAVYLCASNARQGSSYEQYFGPGTRLTVT.

This chain's CDR3 is CASSINSGSSYNEQFF. CDR3 bases: TGTGCCAGCAGCATAAATAGCGGGAGCTCCTACAATGAGCAGTTCTTC. This chain joins TRBV7-2 and TRBJ2-1; 9 nucleotides line up with TRBD2. Germline V gene sequence: CDR1 SGHTA, CDR2 FQGNSA. J was trimmed by 0 bases and V by 5 bases; bases with no gene match: 5. This CDR3 is built from 16 residues.

V is TRBV6-5 and J is TRBJ2-2; D possibly corresponds to TRBD2 (5 bases). This CDR3 is built from 14 residues. V was trimmed by 7 bases and J by 3 bases, leaving 12 bases between them. The germline gives CDR1 MNHEY, CDR2 SVGAGI. CDR3 amino acids: CASTRRGDTGELFF. The CDR3 DNA is TGTGCCAGCACTCGACGGGGAGACACCGGGGAGCTGTTTTTT.

The V gene is TRBV24-1, the J gene TRBJ2-5; D ambiguous. The CDR3 consists of 12 residues. V was cut by 4 bases and J by 4 bases, with 6 bases left in between. CDR1 is KGHDR, CDR2 SFDVKD, per germline. Here the CDR3 reads CATSDPGETQYF. CDR3 nucleotides: TGTGCCACCAGTGACCCAGGAGAGACCCAGTACTTC.

This clone occurred many times. The CDR3 protein is CASSRTGASGGNSPLHF. For the CDR3, the DNA is TGTGCCAGCAGTAGGACAGGGGCTTCAGGTGGGAATTCACCCCTCCACTTT. The chain is built from TRBV27 and TRBJ1-6, with 9 bases matching TRBD1. The length of the CDR3 is 17 residues. V was clipped by 5 bases and J by 7 bases; unmatched bases: 12. CDR1 MNHEY and CDR2 SMNVEV come from the germline V gene (reference sequence).